This TCR beta chain was captured in a study of shared clonotypes between healthy human individuals (dated by TCRdb to the early 2020s). Describing the broader study: Three men and a couple of women, aged 18 to 49 years, made up the cohort. Per donor, three plates each were used for CD4 naive and CD4 memory, two for CD8 naive, and one for CD8 memory. To estimate repertoire size and how much clonotypes are shared between individuals, the study performed deep sequencing of blood TCR repertoires from roughly five healthy adults. To increase sequencing depth and limit assay-specific biases, TCR repertoire library preparation and sequencing were carried out by different laboratories using diverse techniques. Each donor's leukapheresis produced roughly between roughly 0.85 and 10 billion PBMCs. Results the study describes overall, beyond this receptor: Around 5.4% of naive CD4, roughly 3.5% of naive CD8, about 2.5% of memory CD4, and about 0.4% of memory CD8 clonotypes were shared across a few donors. Estimated clonotype richness was generally larger for naive than for memory subsets. Sampling was restricted to blood, and TCR repertoires in tissues likely differ from the TCR repertoires found in blood. Incomplete sequencing was indicated by rarefaction of sorted-subset datasets, despite the large sequencing depth. Compared with non-shared clonotypes, the clonotypes found in all four sorted-subset donors had higher generation probabilities. Pairwise subsampling led to the expectation that sequencing depth would affect the degree of clonotype sharing among donors. Because the study included only a small number of donors, the genetic and exposure-history diversity represented was limited.

On this clone: What this receptor recognizes is not known. Base-call qualities are not available, and no considerably larger clone is one nucleotide away.

Using the deep immunoSEQ assay, multiplex PCR amplified TCR CDR3 regions from genomic DNA. Genomic DNA extracted from each cell subset was distributed evenly over all wells of several immunoSEQ 96-well plates, and each plate served as one replicate. For sorted subsets, 150 to 200 ng genomic DNA, equal to tens of thousands of T cell genomes, was loaded into each replicate PCR. Purified libraries were quantified with a Qubit 3.0 fluorometer, sized on a Bioanalyzer 2100, and re-quantified with the KAPA Library Quantification kit. Each immunoSEQ 96-well plate was sequenced on its own single-read 150-cycle Illumina NextSeq 550 flow cell. The original pipeline was this. Because only junctional sequences without quality scores were contained in the immunoSEQ output, filtering matching that applied to full-length reads could not be performed. Sequences were annotated with PyIR, a Python wrapper for IgBLAST v1.9, and V/J genes and CDR3 were assigned using IMGT germline references. Any read was removed if the V/J assignment was weak (E-value above 1e-6), the CDR3 was missing, or the read contained stop codons, out-of-frame junctions, or ambiguous translated residues. V3J clonotypes were defined as sequences sharing an identical inferred V gene, J gene, and CDR3 amino acid sequence. To compute the percentage overlap between repertoires, the number of shared unique clonotypes was divided by the size of the smaller repertoire. Three approaches were used to assess repertoire richness: RTK rarefaction, the Chao1 estimator, and Recon v2.1 estimates of unobserved clonotypes. Generation probabilities for all TCRbeta clonotypes obtained by the gDNA method from a few donors were computed using OLGA. TCRdb took this table from immuneACCESS and kept in-frame rearrangements with V and J called. Such tables lack part of the clones; where checked against another copy, unresolved V genes explain under half of the gap, and the rest is unexplained. V and J calls and clone size come straight from that table; D and trimming were deduced from the DNA. This sample lists 950,000 to 1,100,000 clones; about four fifths were detected once. The ten biggest clones cover around 0.61% of the sample.

Donors were healthy HIV-negative adults with no recently reported acute infections or vaccinations. Every donor was a Caucasian adult living in Nashville, Tennessee, USA. CD4+ T cells were enriched by magnetic negative selection; naive cells were then positively selected on CD45RA, and the negative fraction formed the memory subset. After blood collection by leukapheresis, PBMCs were isolated using Ficoll-Histopaque density gradient centrifugation and then cryopreserved in the vapor phase of liquid nitrogen. Purity and quantity of every magnetically sorted T cell population were checked by analytical flow cytometry. Genomic DNA was isolated from each sorted fraction and quantified by UV absorbance on a Nanodrop 2000c. The origin of this receptor is a man younger than 30 in good health. Some clones in this sample may be carry-over from other donors' samples. Input material: memory CD4+ T cells from PBMCs. Taken with the paper, the label for cell subset or site translates to: CD45RA-negative fraction.

The bases read TGTGCCAGCACCAAACCGGGGGTCCGGCCCACAGATACGCAGTATTTT. It translates as CASTKPGVRPTDTQYF. Rearrangement joined TRBV28 to TRBJ2-3, with TRBD2 perhaps the D gene, on 6 matching bases. The germline V gene specifies MDHEN as CDR1 and SYDVKM as CDR2. The CDR3, cysteine through phenylalanine, is 16 amino acids long. The sequence is cut down to CDR3 DNA, 48 bases in frame from base 1. V is cut by 7 bases and J by 2 bases, and the space between the germline ends is 19 bases.